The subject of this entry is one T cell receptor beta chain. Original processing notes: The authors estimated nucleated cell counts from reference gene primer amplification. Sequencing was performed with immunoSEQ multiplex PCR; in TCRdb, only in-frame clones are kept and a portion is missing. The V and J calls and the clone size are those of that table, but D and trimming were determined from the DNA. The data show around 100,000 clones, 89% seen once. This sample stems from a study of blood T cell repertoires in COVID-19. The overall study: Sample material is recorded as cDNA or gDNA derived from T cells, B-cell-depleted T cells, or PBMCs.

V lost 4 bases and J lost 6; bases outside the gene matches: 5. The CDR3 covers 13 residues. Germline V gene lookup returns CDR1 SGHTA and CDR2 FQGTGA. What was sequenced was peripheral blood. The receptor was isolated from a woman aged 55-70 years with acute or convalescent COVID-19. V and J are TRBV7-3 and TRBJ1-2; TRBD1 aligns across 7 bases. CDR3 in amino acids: CASSSPTGNGYTF. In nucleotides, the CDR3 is TGTGCCAGCAGCTCCCCGACAGGGAATGGCTACACCTTC.